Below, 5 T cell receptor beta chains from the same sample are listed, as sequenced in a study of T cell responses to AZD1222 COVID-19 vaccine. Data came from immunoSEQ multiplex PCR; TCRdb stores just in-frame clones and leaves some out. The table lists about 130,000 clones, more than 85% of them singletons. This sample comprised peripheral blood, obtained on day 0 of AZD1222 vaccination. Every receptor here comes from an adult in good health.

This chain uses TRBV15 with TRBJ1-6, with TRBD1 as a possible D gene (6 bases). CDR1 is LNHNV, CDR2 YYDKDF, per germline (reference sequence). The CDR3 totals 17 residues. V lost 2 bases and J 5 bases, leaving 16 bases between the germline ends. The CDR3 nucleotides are TGTGCCACCAGCAGACGTAGTGGGACACAGCATAATTCACCCCTCCACTTT. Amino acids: CATSRRSGTQHNSPLHF.

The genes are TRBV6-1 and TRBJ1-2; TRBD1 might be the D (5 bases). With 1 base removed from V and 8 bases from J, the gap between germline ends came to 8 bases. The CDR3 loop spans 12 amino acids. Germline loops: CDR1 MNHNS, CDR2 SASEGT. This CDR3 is CASSEVGGGYTF. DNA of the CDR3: TGTGCCAGCAGTGAAGTTGGGGGGGGCTACACCTTC.

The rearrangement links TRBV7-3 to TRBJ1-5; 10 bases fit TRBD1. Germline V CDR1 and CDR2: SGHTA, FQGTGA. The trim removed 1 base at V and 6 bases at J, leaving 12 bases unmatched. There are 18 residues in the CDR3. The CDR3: CASSLKGTGVRGGQPQHF. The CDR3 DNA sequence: TGTGCCAGCAGCTTAAAAGGGACAGGGGTAAGAGGTGGTCAGCCCCAGCATTTT.

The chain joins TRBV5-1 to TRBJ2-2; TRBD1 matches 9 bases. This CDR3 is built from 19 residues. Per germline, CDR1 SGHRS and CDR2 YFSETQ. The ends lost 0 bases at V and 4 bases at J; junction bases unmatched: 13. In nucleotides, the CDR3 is TGCGCCAGCAGCTTGGCCGGGACAGGGAGGACCCTCGGCACCGGGGAGCTGTTTTTT. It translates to CASSLAGTGRTLGTGELFF.

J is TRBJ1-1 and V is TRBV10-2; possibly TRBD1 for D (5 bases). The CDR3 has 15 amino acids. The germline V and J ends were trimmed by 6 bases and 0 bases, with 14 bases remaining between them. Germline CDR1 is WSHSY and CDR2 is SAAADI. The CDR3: CASSPGQPLNTEAFF. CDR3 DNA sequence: TGCGCCAGCAGCCCCGGACAACCCCTGAACACTGAAGCTTTCTTT.